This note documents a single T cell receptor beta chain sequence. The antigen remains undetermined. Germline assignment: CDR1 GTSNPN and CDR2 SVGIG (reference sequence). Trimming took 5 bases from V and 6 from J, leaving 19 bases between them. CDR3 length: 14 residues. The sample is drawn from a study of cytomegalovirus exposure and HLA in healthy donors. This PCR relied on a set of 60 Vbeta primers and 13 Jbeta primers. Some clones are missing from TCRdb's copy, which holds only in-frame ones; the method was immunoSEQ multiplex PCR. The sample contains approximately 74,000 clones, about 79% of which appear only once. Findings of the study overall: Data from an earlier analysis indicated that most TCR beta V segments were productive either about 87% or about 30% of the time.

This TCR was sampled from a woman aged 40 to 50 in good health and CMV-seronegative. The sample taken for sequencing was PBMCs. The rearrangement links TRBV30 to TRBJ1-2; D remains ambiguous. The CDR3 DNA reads TGTGCCTGGTCCCTAAACCACGGGGAGGATGGCTACACCTTC. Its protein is CAWSLNHGEDGYTF.